Following are 2 T cell receptor beta chains from one sample sequenced in a study of relationships among human T cell subsets. From mRNA, alpha and beta CDR3 regions were amplified using semiquantitative ARM-PCR. ARM-PCR used tagged nested gene-specific primers, then communal superprimers for exponential amplification. One entry per CDR3 protein results from TCRdb running MiXCR on the multiplex PCR reads. The table records some 5,000 distinct CDR3 sequences, roughly 69% of them present only once. Anti-CD4 multisort beads removed cells negatively, then anti-CD8 beads positively selected CD8+ T cells. The source material was CD8+ T cells sorted from blood. The source of these receptors is a man in his forties in good health.

V and J are TRBV7-9 and TRBJ2-7, with a weak D call TRBD1 (6 bases). Trimming shortened V by 8 bases and J by 0 bases, and 23 bases separated the two germline ends. CDR1 and CDR2 (germline): SEHNR, FQNEAQ (reference sequence). The CDR3 is 17 amino acids. CDR3 residues: CASGQGPVALPSYEQYF. CDR3 bases: TGTGCCAGCGGCCAGGGGCCAGTAGCCCTACCCTCCTACGAGCAGTACTTC.

V is TRBV11-2 and J is TRBJ2-7; no reliable D call. The germline V and J ends were trimmed by 5 bases and 2 bases, with 10 bases remaining between them. This CDR3 has 13 amino acids. CDR1 and CDR2 from the germline V gene are SGHAT and FQNNGV. The CDR3 spells CASSDIDPYEQYF. CDR3 in DNA: TGTGCCAGCAGCGACATCGACCCCTACGAGCAGTACTTC.